This TCR beta chain was profiled in a study of blood T cell repertoires in COVID-19. Repertoires were generated with immunoSEQ multiplex PCR, while TCRdb's copy carries only in-frame clones and drops some. The repertoire has about 310,000 clones, 85% to 90% of them found once; the top ten carry 1% to 1.5%. The V gene end was trimmed by 4 bases and the J gene end by 8 bases; junction bases not matched to a gene: 10. Germline V gives CDR1 SGHRS, CDR2 YFSETQ. The CDR3 sequence is 15 residues long. The sequenced sample was peripheral blood. The V gene is TRBV5-1, the J gene TRBJ2-1, with 9 bases that match TRBD2. This TCR was recovered from a man aged 65 to 79 with acute or convalescent COVID-19. The chain's CDR3 is CASSRLRGGADEQFF. The CDR3 DNA is TGCGCCAGCAGCCGTCTTCGCGGGGGGGCCGATGAGCAGTTCTTC.